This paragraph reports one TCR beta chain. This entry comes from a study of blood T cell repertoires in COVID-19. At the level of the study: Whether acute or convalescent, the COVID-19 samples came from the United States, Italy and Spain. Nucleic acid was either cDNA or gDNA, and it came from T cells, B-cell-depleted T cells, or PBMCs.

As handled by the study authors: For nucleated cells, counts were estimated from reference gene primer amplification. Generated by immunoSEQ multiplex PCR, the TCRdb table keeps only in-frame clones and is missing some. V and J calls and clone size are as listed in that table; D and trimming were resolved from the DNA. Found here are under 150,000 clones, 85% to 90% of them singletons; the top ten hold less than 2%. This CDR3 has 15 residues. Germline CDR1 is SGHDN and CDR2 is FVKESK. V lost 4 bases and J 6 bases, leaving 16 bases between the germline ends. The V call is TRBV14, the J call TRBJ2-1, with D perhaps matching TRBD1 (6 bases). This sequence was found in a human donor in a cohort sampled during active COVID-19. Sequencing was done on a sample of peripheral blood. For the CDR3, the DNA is TGTGCCAGCAGCCCTGGGACAAAAGGAGGCAATGAGCAGTTCTTC. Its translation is CASSPGTKGGNEQFF. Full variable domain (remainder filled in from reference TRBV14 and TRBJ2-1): EAGVTQFPSHSVIEKGQTVTLRCDPISGHDNLYWYRRVMGKEIKFLLHFVKESKQDESGMPNNRFLAERTGGTYSTLKVQPAELEDSGVYFCASSPGTKGGNEQFFGPGTRLTVL.